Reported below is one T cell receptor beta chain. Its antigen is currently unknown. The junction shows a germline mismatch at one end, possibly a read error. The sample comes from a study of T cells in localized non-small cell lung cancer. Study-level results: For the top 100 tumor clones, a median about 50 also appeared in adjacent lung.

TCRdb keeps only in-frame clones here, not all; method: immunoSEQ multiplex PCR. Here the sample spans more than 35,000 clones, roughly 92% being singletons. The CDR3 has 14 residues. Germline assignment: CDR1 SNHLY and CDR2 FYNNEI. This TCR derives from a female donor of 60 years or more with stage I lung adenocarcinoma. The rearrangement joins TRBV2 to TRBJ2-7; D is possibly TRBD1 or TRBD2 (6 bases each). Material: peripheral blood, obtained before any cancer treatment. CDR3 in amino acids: CATSPGASVDEQYF. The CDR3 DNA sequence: TGTGCCACCAGTCCGGGGGCCAGTGTCGACGAGCAGTACTTC. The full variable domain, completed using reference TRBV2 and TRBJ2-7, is EPEVTQTPSHQVTQMGQEVILRCVPISNHLYFYWYRQILGQKVEFLVSFYNNEISEKSEIFDDQFSVERPDGSNFTLKIRSTKLEDSAMYFCATSPGASVDEQYFGPGTRLTVT.